A selection of T cell receptor beta chains follows, all from one sample in a study of breast tumors, draining lymph nodes, adjacent tissues. One entry per CDR3 protein results from TCRdb running MiXCR on the multiplex PCR reads. The sample lists about 130,000 distinct CDR3 sequences; 20% were seen once. Sequencing was carried out using axillary lymph node tissue. These TCRs come from a female donor with breast cancer. Some clones in this sample may be carry-over from other donors' samples. Each CDR3 is given with its conserved first and last residue. The D gene is left open where the match is weak. Clone sizes are given selectively: once, few, many, or a class where the clone is expanded.

v_call	clone_size	d_call	j_call	cdr3_aa	cdr3_nt
TRBV19	few	TRBD2	TRBJ2-3	CASSIGLAGGLSFTDTQYF	TGTGCCAGTAGTATAGGACTAGCGGGGGGACTGAGCTTCACAGATACGCAGTATTTT
TRBV4-1	few	.	TRBJ2-2	CASSQVRGASGELFF	TGCGCCAGCAGCCAAGTACGCGGGGCGTCCGGGGAGCTGTTTTTT
TRBV6-1	.	.	TRBJ1-1	CASSYSHLNTEAFF	TGTGCCAGCAGTTACTCCCACCTGAACACTGAAGCTTTCTTT
TRBV18	.	.	TRBJ1-3	CASSPVASSQSSGNTIYF	TGTGCCAGCTCACCCGTTGCTAGCTCACAGAGCTCTGGAAACACCATATATTTT
TRBV5-1	many	.	TRBJ1-2	CASSLDSPNYGYTF	TGCGCCAGCAGCTTGGACAGCCCTAACTATGGCTACACCTTC
TRBV7-9	many	.	TRBJ2-3	CASSFADTQYF	TGTGCCAGCAGCTTCGCCGATACGCAGTATTTT
TRBV7-9	many	TRBD1	TRBJ1-2	CASSPTTGWIYGYTF	TGTGCCAGCAGCCCGACGACAGGGTGGATCTATGGCTACACCTTC
TRBV24-1	many	TRBD1	TRBJ2-5	CATSDLTGGETQYF	TGTGCCACCAGTGATTTAACAGGGGGGGAGACCCAGTACTTC
TRBV14	many	.	TRBJ2-2	CASSKPGQPGELFF	TGTGCCAGCAGCAAACCGGGACAACCCGGGGAGCTGTTTTTT
TRBV7-2	few	.	TRBJ2-4	CASSLASPGAKNIQYF	TGTGCCAGCAGCTTGGCTAGCCCGGGGGCCAAAAACATTCAGTACTTC
TRBV6-5	many	TRBD1	TRBJ2-1	CASSPSGPGGLNEQFF	TGTGCCAGCAGTCCCTCGGGGCCAGGGGGCCTCAATGAGCAGTTCTTC
TRBV3-1	many	TRBD1	TRBJ2-5	CASSPTGTGVETQYF	TGTGCCAGCAGTCCCACCGGGACAGGGGTAGAGACCCAGTACTTC
TRBV13	many	.	TRBJ2-6	CASTTVDSGANVLTF	TGTGCCAGCACCACCGTAGACTCTGGGGCCAACGTCCTGACTTTC
TRBV20-1	many	TRBD1	TRBJ1-4	CSASPYRGSNEKLFF	TGCAGTGCTAGTCCCTACAGGGGATCTAATGAAAAACTGTTTTTT
TRBV4-2	many	TRBD2	TRBJ2-1	CASSVGEGYNEQFF	TGTGCCAGCAGCGTAGGGGAGGGGTACAATGAGCAGTTCTTC
TRBV10-3	many	.	TRBJ1-2	CAISDQGTNYGYTF	TGTGCCATCAGTGACCAGGGCACTAACTATGGCTACACCTTC
TRBV20-1	once	.	TRBJ1-5	CSARGAGGNQPQHF	TGCAGTGCTAGAGGGGCAGGGGGCAATCAGCCCCAGCATTTT
TRBV10-3	many	TRBD2	TRBJ2-2	CAISERASGSTGELFF	TGTGCCATCAGTGAGAGGGCTAGCGGGAGCACCGGGGAGCTGTTTTTT
TRBV5-1	many	.	TRBJ2-5	CASSLARTRAQETQYF	TGCGCCAGCAGCTTGGCCCGTACTCGGGCACAAGAGACCCAGTACTTC
TRBV20-1	many	.	TRBJ1-6	CSANPLGIEDSPLHF	TGCAGTGCCAATCCCCTGGGAATCGAGGATTCACCCCTCCACTTT
TRBV7-3	.	TRBD1	TRBJ1-2	CASSPSGTGNYGCTF	TGTGCCAGCAGCCCTTCCGGGACAGGCAACTATGGCTGCACCTTC
TRBV7-2	many	.	TRBJ2-1	CASSLRGLPNNEQFF	TGTGCCAGCAGCCTACGCGGGTTGCCAAACAATGAGCAGTTCTTC
TRBV19	many	TRBD1	TRBJ1-4	CASSNGQGTNEKLFF	TGTGCCAGTAGTAACGGACAGGGTACTAATGAAAAACTGTTTTTT
TRBV5-6	many	.	TRBJ1-5	CASSFGLSKPQHF	TGTGCCAGCAGTTTTGGCCTTTCGAAGCCCCAGCATTTT
TRBV9	many	.	TRBJ1-2	CASSHQSRRGGANYGYTF	TGTGCCAGCAGTCACCAATCCCGGAGGGGGGGTGCTAACTATGGCTACACCTTC
TRBV20-1	many	.	TRBJ2-2	CSASPATTGELFF	TGCAGTGCTAGCCCGGCGACCACCGGGGAGCTGTTTTTT
TRBV24-1	.	TRBD2	TRBJ2-2	CATSAFGRAGANTGELFF	TGTGCCACCAGTGCCTTTGGTAGGGCGGGAGCGAACACCGGGGAGCTGTTTTTT
TRBV5-4	.	.	TRBJ2-4	CASSLPGVGKNIQYF	TGTGCCAGCAGCTTGCCGGGGGTGGGCAAAAACATTCAGTACTTC
TRBV10-1	many	.	TRBJ2-3	CASSDGVRDTQYF	TGCGCCAGCAGTGATGGGGTGCGGGATACGCAGTATTTT
TRBV2	.	.	TRBJ2-3	CAGSAQEPNTQYF	TGTGCCGGCAGTGCACAGGAGCCCAATACGCAGTATTTT
TRBV12-3/TRBV12-4	few	.	TRBJ2-4	CASSLRQGTEAKNIQYF	TGTGCCAGCAGTTTAAGGCAGGGGACGGAGGCCAAAAACATTCAGTACTTC
TRBV20-1	many	.	TRBJ2-1	CSARVWRRDGNEQFF	TGCAGTGCTAGAGTTTGGAGGAGGGACGGGAATGAGCAGTTCTTC
TRBV4-1	many	.	TRBJ2-1	CASSQGRGRSSYNEQFF	TGCGCCAGCAGCCAAGGACGGGGGCGCAGCTCCTACAATGAGCAGTTCTTC
TRBV20-1	many	.	TRBJ2-5	CSARGGWLGETQYF	TGCAGTGCTAGAGGAGGGTGGCTCGGGGAGACCCAGTACTTC
TRBV7-2	many	.	TRBJ2-1	CASSLGPTYNEQFF	TGTGCCAGCAGCTTAGGGCCAACCTACAATGAGCAGTTCTTC
TRBV6-7	few	.	TRBJ2-1	CASSYSSKRFF	TGTGCCAGCAGTTACTCCAGTAAGCGGTTCTTC
TRBV11-2	many	.	TRBJ2-5	CASSLARSGETQYF	TGTGCCAGCAGCTTAGCCCGATCGGGGGAGACCCAGTACTTC
TRBV6-1	.	TRBD1	TRBJ1-2	CASEGQGSYTF	TGTGCCTCCGAGGGACAGGGGAGCTACACCTTC
TRBV29-1	many	TRBD1	TRBJ2-5	CSAKNRGQGETQYF	TGCAGCGCCAAAAACAGGGGGCAAGGAGAGACCCAGTACTTC
TRBV2	many	TRBD1	TRBJ2-3	CASRKGEDRSTDTQYF	TGTGCCAGCAGAAAGGGAGAGGACAGGTCCACAGATACGCAGTATTTT
TRBV5-1	.	.	TRBJ1-5	CASSLSGGREQPQHF	TGCGCCAGCAGCCTATCTGGGGGGCGCGAGCAGCCCCAGCATTTT
TRBV6-6	many	.	TRBJ2-7	CASKTGDYEQYF	TGTGCCAGCAAGACAGGAGACTACGAGCAGTACTTC
TRBV7-2	few	.	TRBJ1-4	CASSLQATTNEKLFF	TGTGCCAGCAGTTTACAGGCGACAACTAATGAAAAACTGTTTTTT
TRBV7-2	many	.	TRBJ1-6	CASSSTGLEPLHF	TGTGCCAGCAGCTCCACAGGGCTGGAACCCCTCCACTTT
TRBV6-5	many	TRBD2	TRBJ2-7	CASTPGLAGEQYF	TGTGCCAGCACTCCGGGACTAGCTGGCGAGCAGTACTTC
TRBV7-7	many	TRBD1	TRBJ2-7	CASSLGTGSRYEQYF	TGTGCTAGCAGCTTAGGGACAGGGTCCCGCTACGAGCAGTACTTC
TRBV24-1	many	.	TRBJ2-7	CATSESTGYSYEQYF	TGTGCCACCAGTGAGTCAACAGGCTATTCCTACGAGCAGTACTTC
TRBV20-1	many	TRBD2	TRBJ2-2	CSAYPGTSRFSTGELFF	TGCAGTGCTTACCCCGGGACTAGCCGTTTTAGCACCGGGGAGCTGTTTTTT
TRBV2	many	.	TRBJ2-7	CASSVASSSYEQYF	TGTGCCAGCAGTGTGGCCAGCAGTTCCTACGAGCAGTACTTC
TRBV4-2	many	.	TRBJ2-5	CASSQDTAGYRSRGETQYF	TGTGCCAGCAGCCAAGATACCGCTGGGTATCGAAGCAGGGGAGAGACCCAGTACTTC
TRBV27	few	TRBD1	TRBJ1-2	CASRYSGQGYYGYTF	TGTGCCAGCAGATACTCGGGACAGGGATACTATGGCTACACCTTC
TRBV4-1	many	.	TRBJ2-1	CASSPLGRGDEQFF	TGCGCCAGCAGCCCTCTGGGGAGGGGGGATGAGCAGTTCTTC
TRBV20-1	many	.	TRBJ2-7	CSARGGYSYEQYF	TGCAGTGCTAGAGGCGGGTATTCCTACGAGCAGTACTTC
TRBV28	many	TRBD1	TRBJ2-7	CASRKDRGYEQYF	TGTGCCAGCAGAAAGGACAGGGGCTACGAGCAGTACTTC
TRBV6-6	many	.	TRBJ2-7	CASSYSASWSDEQYF	TGTGCCAGCAGTTACTCGGCTAGCTGGTCCGACGAGCAGTACTTC